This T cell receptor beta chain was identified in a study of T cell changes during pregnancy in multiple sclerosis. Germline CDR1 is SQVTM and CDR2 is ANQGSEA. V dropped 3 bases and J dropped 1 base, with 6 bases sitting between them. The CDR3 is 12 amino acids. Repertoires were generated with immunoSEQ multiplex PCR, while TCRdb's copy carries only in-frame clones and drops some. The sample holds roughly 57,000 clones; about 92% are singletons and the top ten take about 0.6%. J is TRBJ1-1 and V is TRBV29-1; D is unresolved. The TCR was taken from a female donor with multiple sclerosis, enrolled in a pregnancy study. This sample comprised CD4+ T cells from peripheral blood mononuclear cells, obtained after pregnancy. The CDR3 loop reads CSVDSGNTEAFF. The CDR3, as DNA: TGCAGCGTTGATTCGGGGAACACTGAAGCTTTCTTT.